The text below deals with one T cell receptor (beta chain). Its matching antigen is unknown. The sample originates from a study of T cells in localized non-small cell lung cancer. General study points: Uninvolved adjacent lung had more T cell clonality than any other tissue, topping tumor.

Sequencing was performed with immunoSEQ multiplex PCR; in TCRdb, only in-frame clones are kept and a portion is missing. In the table there are about 59,000 clones, about nine tenths of which are singletons. The clonotype originates from a man aged 35 to 70 with stage I lung adenocarcinoma. This specimen consisted of peripheral blood, obtained before any cancer treatment.

The CDR3 DNA reads as TGTGCCAGCAGCCACCGCGACGGAGGGACTGGGGCCAACGTCCTGACTTTC. Protein product: CASSHRDGGTGANVLTF. The V and J genes are TRBV4-2 and TRBJ2-6; D might be TRBD2 (6 bases). V shed 3 bases and J shed 2 bases, with 14 bases lying between them. CDR1 and CDR2 (germline): LGHNA, YNFKEQ. The CDR3 length is 17 residues.